Reported below is one TCR beta chain. This specimen comes from a study of Ad26.COV2.S vaccination and SARS-CoV-2 variants. Method: immunoSEQ multiplex PCR; TCRdb's copy keeps in-frame clones and lacks some. This table has over 250,000 clones, 70% to 90% appearing once. Treatment given: approximately 18 received Ad26.COV2.S at low or high dose, single or two shots; 5 received placebo; per-sample allocation not given. Samples analyzed were those drawn on day 63 after the first vaccine or placebo injection. Trimming pared 5 bases from V and 9 bases from J, leaving 23 bases between. The CDR3 length is 16 residues. Germline CDR1 SGHAT, CDR2 FQNNGV.

The sample in question was peripheral blood, obtained in a trial of Ad26.COV2.S vaccine versus placebo. This TCR came from a person aged 18-60 years who received the Ad26.COV2.S COVID-19 vaccine or a placebo. The chain uses TRBV11-2 and TRBJ2-1; tentative D call: TRBD1 (8 bases). CDR3 region: CASSPGQLQGGSEQFF. CDR3 sequence (DNA): TGTGCCAGCAGCCCCGGACAGTTACAGGGGGGGAGTGAGCAGTTCTTC.